Each of the 24 T cell receptor beta chains below was sequenced from the same sample in a study of cytomegalovirus exposure and HLA in healthy donors (TCRdb year 2017). The receptor library was made with the immunoSEQ multiplex PCR assay. The multiplex PCR relied on a mix of 60 forward primers for TCR Vbeta segments and 13 reverse primers for TCR Jbeta segments. TCRdb provides this immuneACCESS table in a form limited to in-frame rearrangements. Some clones are lacking; in checked studies, under half of them reflect an unresolved V gene, and why the rest are absent is not known. The table for this sample lists 90,000 to 120,000 clones; roughly 82% of them were counted only once. The ten largest clones capture less than 3.5% of the sample. Input material: PBMCs. The source of these receptors is a man younger than 45 in good health and CMV-seropositive.

This chain joins TRBV5-6 and TRBJ1-1, with D perhaps TRBD1 (6 bases). The CDR3 runs 16 residues. CDR1 is SGHDT, CDR2 YYEEEE, per germline. The V and J ends lost 5 bases and 5 bases respectively, with 22 bases between them. The CDR3 DNA reads TGTGCCAGCAGATCGACGGGTCGGGGGGGCGGAACTGAAGCTTTCTTT. As protein: CASRSTGRGGGTEAFF.

V is TRBV30 and J is TRBJ2-3; possible D gene TRBD2, 6 bases. Germline CDR1 is GTSNPN and CDR2 is SVGIG (reference sequence). The CDR3 loop spans 14 amino acids. Between the trimmed V and J ends, which lost 4 bases and 8 bases, there was a span of 19 bases. The chain's CDR3 is CAWTSGTAAATQYF. CDR3 nucleotides: TGTGCCTGGACCTCCGGGACTGCGGCCGCTACGCAGTATTTT. Together with reference TRBV30 and TRBJ2-3, the CDR3 gives the full variable domain: SQTIHQWPATLVQPVGSPLSLECTVEGTSNPNLYWYRQAAGRGLQLLFYSVGIGQISSEVPQNLSASRPQDRQFILSSKKLLLSDSGFYLCAWTSGTAAATQYFGPGTRLTVL.

The gene calls are TRBV5-1 and TRBJ1-1; 9 bases are a match to TRBD1. CDR3 length equals 16 residues. J lost 0 bases, V lost 4 bases, and 7 bases had no gene match. The germline CDR1 and CDR2 sequences are SGHRS and YFSETQ. CDR3 in amino acids: CASSPGTGSMNTEAFF. CDR3 nucleotide sequence: TGCGCCAGCAGCCCAGGGACAGGGAGCATGAACACTGAAGCTTTCTTT.

This clone showed up just a few times. This chain uses TRBV7-9 with TRBJ1-3; D ambiguous. V was trimmed by 5 bases and J by 7 bases, leaving 15 bases between them. The CDR3 spans 14 residues. Germline CDR1 is SEHNR and CDR2 is FQNEAQ (reference sequence). The CDR3: CASSQAGNWNTIYF. CDR3 sequence (DNA): TGTGCCAGCAGCCAGGCGGGGAATTGGAACACCATATATTTT.

The chain employs TRBV9 and TRBJ2-1, with TRBD1 as a possible D gene (6 bases). The CDR3 extends over 14 amino acids. Trimming left V 1 base short and J 7 bases short, with 12 bases between. The germline gives CDR1 SGDLS, CDR2 YYNGEE. DNA for the CDR3: TGTGCCAGCAGCGTAAGACAGGTCCAGAATGAGCAGTTCTTC. Its protein product is CASSVRQVQNEQFF.

V is TRBV5-6 and J is TRBJ2-7, with 7 bases lining up with TRBD1. Trimming at V came to 6 bases and at J to 2 bases, leaving 5 bases not matched to a gene. The length of the CDR3 is 13 residues. Germline CDR1 and CDR2: SGHDT and YYEEEE. The CDR3 nucleotides are TGTGCCAGCAAAGGGGGCTCAACCTACGAGCAGTACTTC. Protein product: CASKGGSTYEQYF.

This rearrangement joins TRBV18 to TRBJ1-1; D is possibly TRBD1 (5 bases). The CDR3 runs to 13 residues. V lost 8 bases and J lost 11, with 21 bases in between. Germline V gene lookup returns CDR1 KGHSH and CDR2 LQKENI. The CDR3 coding sequence is TGTGCCAGCCGGGGGGGAATTGAAGCTACGGCTTTCTTT. It translates to CASRGGIEATAFF.

This chain connects TRBV4-1 to TRBJ1-5, with 12 bases fitting TRBD1. CDR3 length: 15 residues. CDR1 is MGHRA and CDR2 is YSYEKL in the germline V gene. Trimming cost V 4 bases and J 9 bases; bases outside gene matches: 7. The CDR3 is CASSLGQGAWGPQHF. The CDR3 bases are TGCGCCAGCAGCCTGGGACAGGGGGCTTGGGGGCCCCAGCATTTT.

This clone was counted a few times. V usage is TRBV4-2 and J usage is TRBJ2-2; 10 nucleotides match TRBD1. The V and J ends lost 4 bases and 5 bases, in that order; junction bases with no gene match: 13. CDR3 size: 18 residues. Germline assignment: CDR1 LGHNA and CDR2 YNFKEQ. The CDR3 nucleotides read TGTGCCAGCAGCCGCGGCAGGACAGGGGGTTTTTGGACCGGGGAGCTGTTTTTT. This translates into CASSRGRTGGFWTGELFF.

V and J are TRBV13 and TRBJ2-5; 12 bases match TRBD2. Gene TRBJ2-7 matches the end of the DNA better, so the J call may be wrong. The CDR3 totals 16 residues. Germline V gene sequence: CDR1 PRHDT, CDR2 FYEKMQ (reference sequence). The CDR3 nucleotides are TGTGCCAGCAGCCTCCAGAGACTAGCGGGAGACTACGAGCAGTACTTC. It yields the protein CASSLQRLAGDYEQYF.

This chain joins TRBV6-5 and TRBJ2-1; D is ambiguous. Trimming pared 2 bases from V and 4 bases from J, leaving 9 bases between. The CDR3 sequence is 14 residues long. Germline V gives CDR1 MNHEY, CDR2 SVGAGI. In DNA form, the CDR3 reads TGTGCCAGCAGTTACACTGACTCTTACAATGAGCAGTTCTTC. Translating it yields CASSYTDSYNEQFF.

The CDR3 DNA reads TGTTCCCTGGGGGCCCAGGGGGAGACCCAGTACTTC. It specifies CSLGAQGETQYF. V gene TRBV7-9 combines with J gene TRBJ2-5, with a tentative D call TRBD1 (6 bases). The CDR3 contains 12 residues. Germline CDR1 is SEHNR and CDR2 is FQNEAQ (reference sequence).

This CDR3 is CATLTGGAGDTQYF. CDR3 coding DNA: TGTGCCACCTTGACAGGGGGCGCGGGAGATACGCAGTATTTT. The gene calls are TRBV7-9 and TRBJ2-3; 10 bases map to TRBD1. Germline assignment: CDR1 SEHNR and CDR2 FQNEAQ (reference sequence). V gave up 10 bases and J gave up 5 bases; unmatched junction bases: 9. CDR3 length equals 14 residues.

The J gene is TRBJ2-5, the V gene TRBV4-2; TRBD2 matches at 7 bases. Germline V gene lookup returns CDR1 LGHNA and CDR2 YNFKEQ. CDR3 length equals 17 residues. V was pared by 1 base and J by 2 bases, with 10 bases of the junction left unmatched. CDR3 in amino acids: CASSQARSGVGQETQYF. The CDR3 DNA sequence: TGTGCCAGCAGCCAAGCCCGAAGCGGGGTGGGGCAAGAGACCCAGTACTTC.

This chain links TRBV7-4 with TRBJ2-5; D is unclear. Trimming left V 6 bases short and J 11 bases short, with 16 bases between. CDR3 length equals 12 residues. The V gene's germline CDR1 is SGHVT and CDR2 SQSDAQ. The CDR3 protein is CASSPFQVEQYF. The DNA of the CDR3 is TGTGCCAGCAGTCCCTTTCAAGTTGAGCAGTACTTC.

In this sample, this clone turned up once. V and J are TRBV7-9 and TRBJ1-1; unclear D gene. The germline gives CDR1 SEHNR, CDR2 FQNEAQ (reference sequence). V shed 5 bases and J shed 2 bases, with 3 bases lying between them. The length of the CDR3 is 11 residues. The CDR3 nucleotides are TGTGCCAGCAGCATAAACACTGAAGCTTTCTTT. It is translated as CASSINTEAFF.

The chain joins TRBV30 to TRBJ2-1, with 8 bases that match TRBD2. The ends lost 8 bases at V and 10 bases at J; junction bases unmatched: 10. Germline V gives CDR1 GTSNPN, CDR2 SVGIG (reference sequence). This CDR3 is built from 12 residues. The chain's CDR3 is CALSGGTGEQFF. The CDR3 DNA reads TGTGCCCTATCGGGGGGGACTGGAGAGCAGTTCTTC.

The rearrangement links TRBV7-6 to TRBJ2-7; D is possibly TRBD2 (7 bases). Germline V lookup: CDR1 SGHVS, CDR2 FNYEAQ. The length of the CDR3 is 14 residues. Trimming cost V 0 bases and J 5 bases, with 11 bases left between them. The CDR3 DNA is TGTGCCAGCAGCTTAGCGGGGGGGCACGACGAGCAGTACTTC. Translation gives CASSLAGGHDEQYF.

The table lists this clone with a few counts. The chain is built from TRBV29-1 and TRBJ1-1; tentative D call: TRBD1 (5 bases). The V gene lost 3 bases and the J gene lost 5 bases, with 10 bases spanning the gap. The CDR3 contains 12 residues. Germline CDR1 reads SQVTM; CDR2 reads ANQGSEA. The CDR3 region has the DNA TGCAGCGTTGACAGGGAATGGACTGAAGCTTTCTTT. Its translation: CSVDREWTEAFF.

The V and J genes are TRBV6-5 and TRBJ2-3, with 8 bases that match TRBD2. Trimming took 10 bases from V and 3 from J; bases not matched to a gene: 9. CDR1 and CDR2 from the germline V gene are MNHEY and SVGAGI. This CDR3 has 14 amino acids. CDR3 DNA: TGTGCCATCGGACGGGGGGGCCCGACAGATACGCAGTATTTT. Translation: CAIGRGGPTDTQYF.

Comment on this clone: At one end, the junction sequence differs from germline, possibly due to a read error. The chain is built from TRBV7-9 and TRBJ2-4, with a weak D call TRBD1 (5 bases). CDR1 is SEHNR and CDR2 is FQNEAQ in the germline V gene (reference sequence). The CDR3 has 18 amino acids. The CDR3 bases are TGTTCCAGCAGCTTAGACAGTACCCCCCTTTTAGCCAAAAACATTCAGTACTTC. This gives the protein CSSSLDSTPLLAKNIQYF.

The chain carries TRBV10-3 and TRBJ1-2; D is undetermined. This CDR3 is 13 amino acids long. CDR1 is ENHRY and CDR2 is SYGVKD in the germline V gene. Deletions cut 0 bases from V and 8 bases from J, with 10 bases between. Written as DNA, the CDR3 is TGTGCCATCAGTGAGTCCCGGGATAGAGGCTACACCTTC. Its translation is CAISESRDRGYTF.

The V and J genes are TRBV19 and TRBJ1-2; no definite D call. The germline V gene encodes CDR1 LNHDA and CDR2 SQIVND (reference sequence). The CDR3 runs to 15 residues. The germline V and J ends were trimmed by 3 bases and 4 bases, with 15 bases remaining between them. CDR3 sequence: CASSIPGRLFYGYTF. In nucleotides, the CDR3 is TGTGCCAGTAGTATTCCAGGCAGGCTATTCTATGGCTACACCTTC.

The chain combines TRBV7-9 with TRBJ2-3, with 8 bases that match TRBD2. The germline CDR1 and CDR2 sequences are SEHNR and FQNEAQ (reference sequence). Unmatched junction bases numbered 10, after V lost 5 bases and J lost 6 bases. This CDR3 spans 15 amino acids. CDR3 nucleotides: TGTGCCAGCAGCGCCCAACCCATAGCGGGGGATACGCAGTATTTT. It codes for CASSAQPIAGDTQYF.